A selection of T cell receptor beta chains follows, all from one sample in a study of cytomegalovirus exposure and HLA in healthy donors. This table comes from immunoSEQ multiplex PCR, and its TCRdb copy is limited to in-frame clones, with some not included. The data hold hundreds of thousands of clones, with around nine tenths observed a single time. Sequenced input: PBMCs. Receptor source: a woman aged 18-29 years in good health and CMV-seronegative. Both conserved end residues are part of each CDR3. A D gene is named only where the DNA matches it firmly. Clone size, where shown, is once, few, many, or a class for clones that have expanded.

cdr3_length,j_call,clone_size,d_call,v_call,cdr3_aa,cdr3_nt
16,TRBJ1-1,.,TRBD1,TRBV5-1,CASSLAAGGAWTEAFF,TGCGCCAGCAGCTTGGCCGCAGGGGGCGCCTGGACTGAAGCTTTCTTT
15,TRBJ2-3,.,TRBD2,TRBV2,CASSAERGPTDTQYF,TGTGCCAGCAGCGCCGAGCGGGGCCCCACAGATACGCAGTATTTT
12,TRBJ1-1,.,.,TRBV10-3,CAISVAGTEAFF,TGTGCCATCAGTGTAGCGGGGACTGAAGCTTTCTTT
16,TRBJ2-5,.,.,TRBV9,CASSVDGAGYQETQYF,TGTGCCAGCAGCGTAGATGGGGCCGGGTACCAAGAGACCCAGTACTTC
15,TRBJ2-7,.,TRBD2,TRBV9,CASSPPGASGALRYF,TGTGCCAGCAGTCCTCCCGGGGCTAGCGGGGCGTTGCGGTACTTC
15,TRBJ1-2,.,.,TRBV10-2,CASVEGVNPNYGYTF,TGCGCCAGCGTAGAGGGTGTTAATCCTAACTATGGCTACACCTTC
14,TRBJ1-1,few,TRBD1,TRBV7-9,CASSPRTGVGEAFF,TGTGCCAGCAGCCCGAGGACAGGAGTAGGAGAAGCTTTCTTT
15,TRBJ1-1,.,.,TRBV2,CASTVGQTTLSEAFF,TGTGCCAGCACCGTTGGACAGACAACCCTGAGTGAAGCTTTCTTT
11,TRBJ1-1,few,.,TRBV20-1,CSPWGGSGSFF,TGCAGTCCCTGGGGGGGGTCCGGATCTTTCTTT
15,TRBJ1-5,.,.,TRBV6-6,CASSYRGDSNQPQHF,TGTGCCAGCAGTTACAGAGGAGATAGCAATCAGCCCCAGCATTTT
16,TRBJ2-3,once,TRBD2,TRBV9,CASAGTGLAGSGTQYF,TGTGCCAGCGCGGGGACGGGACTAGCGGGGTCGGGTACGCAGTATTTT
14,TRBJ1-2,.,.,TRBV6-5,CASSGGGGFYGYTF,TGTGCCAGCAGTGGAGGCGGGGGATTCTATGGCTACACCTTC
16,TRBJ1-5,.,TRBD1,TRBV7-9,CASSRGTGADPEPQHF,TGTGCCAGCAGCCGGGGGACAGGGGCCGACCCCGAGCCCCAGCATTTT
14,TRBJ1-2,.,.,TRBV10-3,CAISGLTANYGYTF,TGTGCCATCAGTGGTCTGACAGCAAACTATGGCTACACCTTC
15,TRBJ2-3,.,TRBD2,TRBV5-1,CASSSGLGSTDTQYF,TGCGCCAGCAGCTCAGGACTAGGGAGCACAGATACGCAGTATTTT
15,TRBJ2-7,.,.,TRBV11-2,CASSAGSREPYEQYF,TGTGCCAGCAGCGCTGGAAGCCGGGAGCCCTACGAGCAGTACTTC
14,TRBJ1-2,.,TRBD1,TRBV7-2,CASSPKQGAYGYTF,TGTGCCAGCAGCCCCAAACAGGGGGCCTATGGCTACACCTTC
16,TRBJ2-7,.,TRBD2,TRBV7-3,CASSLTVSGGNYEQYF,TGTGCCAGCAGCTTAACGGTTAGCGGGGGTAACTACGAGCAGTACTTC
16,TRBJ1-6,.,.,TRBV6-5,CASSYSRQSSNSPLHF,TGTGCCAGCAGTTACTCGCGACAGTCGTCAAATTCACCCCTCCACTTT
16,TRBJ2-1,.,TRBD1,TRBV5-1,CASSPIGQGINNEQFF,TGCGCCAGCAGCCCCATCGGACAGGGGATAAACAATGAGCAGTTCTTC
12,TRBJ1-2,.,.,TRBV11-2,CASSLRENGYTF,TGTGCCAGCAGCTTACGGGAAAATGGCTACACCTTC
17,TRBJ1-3,.,.,TRBV4-1,CASSPTSGRGSGNTIYF,TGCGCCAGCAGCCCCACGTCAGGAAGGGGCTCTGGAAACACCATATATTTT
14,TRBJ2-7,.,.,TRBV2,CASSEEDTFHEQYF,TGTGCCAGCAGTGAAGAGGACACCTTCCACGAGCAGTACTTC
17,TRBJ2-5,.,.,TRBV4-2,CASSRNPGRRVQETQYF,TGTGCCAGCAGCCGAAACCCGGGGAGAAGGGTACAAGAGACCCAGTACTTC
14,TRBJ2-1,.,TRBD2,TRBV13,CASSPSGGLNEQFF,TGTGCCAGCAGCCCCAGCGGGGGACTCAATGAGCAGTTCTTC
16,TRBJ2-5,.,TRBD2,TRBV25-1,CASSDSRSGASAAQYF,TGTGCCAGCAGCGACTCGAGGAGCGGGGCCTCTGCGGCCCAGTACTTC
12,TRBJ2-5,.,TRBD2,TRBV29-1,CSVGAGQETQYF,TGCAGCGTTGGAGCGGGGCAAGAGACCCAGTACTTC
16,TRBJ2-2,.,TRBD2,TRBV7-7,CASSRTSGFNTGELFF,TGTGCTAGCAGCCGTACTAGCGGATTTAACACCGGGGAGCTGTTTTTT
15,TRBJ2-7,once,TRBD1,TRBV5-1,CASSPGTGSVNEQYF,TGCGCCAGCAGCCCAGGGACAGGGTCCGTCAACGAGCAGTACTTC
15,TRBJ1-2,.,TRBD1,TRBV15,CATSRAPGQGYGYTF,TGTGCCACCAGCAGAGCACCGGGACAGGGGTACGGCTACACCTTC
14,TRBJ2-5,.,.,TRBV7-2,CASSHGGVQETQYF,TGTGCCAGCAGCCACGGGGGAGTTCAAGAGACCCAGTACTTC
14,TRBJ2-7,once,TRBD1,TRBV27,CASRRDRAGDEQYF,TGTGCCAGCAGGAGGGACAGGGCCGGCGACGAGCAGTACTTC
19,TRBJ2-6,.,.,TRBV10-1,CASSEYSSANHSGANVLTF,TGCGCCAGCAGTGAGTATTCTAGCGCTAACCACTCTGGGGCCAACGTCCTGACTTTC
14,TRBJ1-5,.,.,TRBV27,CASSLRSSNQPQHF,TGTGCCAGCAGTTTAAGGAGCTCCAATCAGCCCCAGCATTTT
14,TRBJ1-5,.,TRBD1,TRBV19,CARPGQGADQPQHF,TGCGCCAGGCCAGGACAGGGGGCGGATCAGCCCCAGCATTTT
11,TRBJ2-7,once,TRBD2,TRBV18,CASSTGGEQYF,TGTGCCAGCTCAACGGGGGGCGAGCAGTACTTC
15,TRBJ1-1,.,TRBD1,TRBV28,CASSLLTGGATEAFF,TGTGCCAGCAGTTTATTAACAGGGGGCGCCACTGAAGCTTTCTTT
15,TRBJ2-3,.,.,TRBV7-9,CASSPDYQSTDTQYF,TGTGCCAGCAGCCCGGACTACCAAAGCACAGATACGCAGTATTTT
14,TRBJ2-7,.,.,TRBV4-1,CASNPLVTEGEQYF,TGCGCCAGCAACCCGTTGGTTACGGAGGGCGAGCAGTACTTC
12,TRBJ2-7,once,.,TRBV6-5,CASSRTLYEQYF,TGTGCCAGCAGTCGGACTCTCTACGAGCAGTACTTC
13,TRBJ1-6,.,.,TRBV6-1,CASSEERGSPLHF,TGTGCCAGCAGTGAAGAAAGAGGGTCACCCCTCCACTTT
16,TRBJ1-4,.,TRBD1,TRBV11-2,CASSPRTGFGDEKLFF,TGTGCCAGCAGCCCTAGGACAGGGTTCGGTGATGAAAAACTGTTTTTT
15,TRBJ1-2,.,.,TRBV6-5,CASSKGQFRSYGYTF,TGTGCCAGCAGTAAAGGACAGTTTAGATCCTATGGCTACACCTTC
14,TRBJ2-5,.,.,TRBV7-2,CASSLGRGPETQYF,TGTGCCAGCAGCTTAGGGCGGGGGCCCGAGACCCAGTACTTC
15,TRBJ2-7,.,TRBD2,TRBV5-8,CASSFGLGYGYEQYF,TGTGCCAGCAGCTTCGGACTAGGGTACGGCTACGAGCAGTACTTC
15,TRBJ2-5,.,.,TRBV7-7,CASSLGAGAPETQYF,TGTGCCAGCAGCTTAGGGGCAGGGGCCCCAGAGACCCAGTACTTC
12,TRBJ1-2,few,TRBD1,TRBV29-1,CSVGDRIDGYTF,TGCAGCGTTGGGGACAGGATTGATGGCTACACCTTC
14,TRBJ1-2,.,TRBD1,TRBV6-5,CASRPGQANYGYTF,TGTGCCAGCAGGCCGGGACAGGCTAACTATGGCTACACCTTC
13,TRBJ1-5,.,.,TRBV27,CASTGGGNQPQHF,TGTGCCAGCACGGGGGGTGGAAATCAGCCCCAGCATTTT
13,TRBJ1-1,.,.,TRBV6-5,CASSRVKNTEAFF,TGTGCCAGCAGCCGGGTTAAGAACACTGAAGCTTTCTTT
13,TRBJ1-2,.,.,TRBV4-1,CASSQGHNYGYTF,TGCGCCAGCAGCCAAGGACACAACTATGGCTACACCTTC
16,TRBJ1-2,.,TRBD1,TRBV9,CASSVSPGTGGNGYTF,TGTGCCAGCAGCGTATCCCCTGGGACAGGGGGCAATGGCTACACCTTC
15,TRBJ2-5,.,TRBD2,TRBV7-7,CASSQLAGGQETQYF,TGTGCCAGCAGCCAACTAGCGGGGGGCCAAGAGACCCAGTACTTC
12,TRBJ2-3,once,.,TRBV9,CASSLGGDTQYF,TGTGCCAGCAGCCTCGGAGGGGATACGCAGTATTTT
16,TRBJ2-2,once,TRBD1,TRBV7-9,CSSSAPGGRGTGELFF,TGTTCCAGCAGCGCTCCAGGGGGTAGGGGGACCGGGGAGCTGTTTTTT
16,TRBJ1-2,.,TRBD1,TRBV19,CASSIPDYDRGYGYTF,TGTGCCAGTAGTATCCCCGACTACGACAGGGGGTATGGCTACACCTTC
17,TRBJ1-5,.,.,TRBV19,CASSNRPRAMSNQPQHF,TGTGCCAGTAGTAACAGGCCCAGGGCGATGAGCAATCAGCCCCAGCATTTT